The source of this T cell receptor beta chain is a study of PD-1 blockade in classical Hodgkin lymphoma. The study's findings and limits: By cycle point C4D1, TCR diversity had risen significantly in CD4+ cells (but not CD8+ cells).

Sequencing was performed with immunoSEQ multiplex PCR; in TCRdb, only in-frame clones are kept and a portion is missing. The profile covers 9,500 to 10,000 clones, with 74% appearing a single time and 9.5% to 13% taken by the ten largest. Noted time point: cycle 4 day 1 (C4D1), after 6 weeks of nivolumab. Exposure to brentuximab vedotin varied, and each patient had relapsed following autologous stem cell transplantation. Researchers pulled CD8+ T cells out of thawed PBMCs using magnetic negative selection. On this clone itself: Antigen: not known.

Germline trimming cut 5 bases from V and 8 bases from J; bases unmatched to any gene: 3. The CDR3 length is 15 residues. In germline, CDR1 is SGHTA, CDR2 FQGTGA. Specimen: CD8+ T cells from blood, collected before the fourth cycle of nivolumab. The TCR comes from a human donor with classical Hodgkin lymphoma. The chain combines TRBV7-3 with TRBJ2-1, with 16 bases that match TRBD2. The CDR3 protein is CASSPGTSGGDEQFF. CDR3 in DNA: TGTGCCAGCAGCCCCGGGACTAGCGGGGGGGATGAGCAGTTCTTC.